Listed below are T cell receptor beta chains from one sample, sequenced in a study of Graves' ophthalmopathy and Graves' hyperthyroidism. MiXCR, applied by TCRdb to the multiplex PCR reads, yields one record per CDR3 protein. This table holds roughly 600,000 distinct CDR3 sequences, about 35% found once. Sequences were obtained from peripheral blood or thyroid tissue (not recorded which). All receptors derive from an adult man with Graves' hyperthyroidism. CDR3s include the opening cysteine and the closing phenylalanine or tryptophan. A D gene is named only where the DNA matches it firmly. Where a row states a size, it is once, few, many or the class of an expanded clone; other rows omit it.

>NA|TRBV29-1|TRBJ2-3|many|13
TGCAGCGTTCCGACAGGAGGTGCAGATACGCAGTATTTT
CSVPTGGADTQYF
>NA|TRBV9|TRBJ2-7|many|12
TGTGCCAGCAGCGTAGGAGGAGGCGAGCAGTACTTC
CASSVGGGEQYF
>TRBD2|TRBV7-2|TRBJ2-2|NA|17
TGTGCCAGCAGCTTTGGGACTAGCGGCATGAACACCGGGGAGCTGTTTTTT
CASSFGTSGMNTGELFF
>NA|TRBV9|TRBJ2-7|many|14
TGTGCCAGCAGCCTTAGCTCCCTCACAGGGACCTTGTACTTC
CASSLSSLTGTLYF
>NA|TRBV2|TRBJ1-4|NA|15
TGTGCCAGCAGCGTCGGTAGCGGGGGTTATGAAAAACTGTTTTTT
CASSVGSGGYEKLFF
>NA|TRBV5-8|TRBJ1-5|many|16
TGTGCCAGCAGCTTGAGTGAGGGAGCCAATAATCAGCCCCAGCATTTT
CASSLSEGANNQPQHF
>NA|TRBV4-1|TRBJ1-1|many|15
TGCGCCAGCAGCCAATACACAAAATTTAACACTGAAGCTTTCTTT
CASSQYTKFNTEAFF
>NA|TRBV19|TRBJ1-5|few|11
TGTGCCAGTAGTTTTTTGGGGGCCCAGCATTTT
CASSFLGAQHF
>NA|TRBV7-9|TRBJ1-1|few|16
TGTGCCAGCAGCCCGATTGAGGAAGAATGGATCACTGAAGCTTTCTTT
CASSPIEEEWITEAFF
>TRBD2|TRBV12-3/TRBV12-4|TRBJ2-7|many|14
TGTGCCAGCAGTTATCTAGCGGGAGGGTACGAGCAGTACTTC
CASSYLAGGYEQYF
>TRBD1|TRBV7-9|TRBJ2-7|many|14
TGTGCCAGCAGCCAAGGACAGGGGGCCTACGAGCAGTACTTC
CASSQGQGAYEQYF
>TRBD1|TRBV7-3|TRBJ1-1|NA|12
TGTGCCAGCAGCTTACAGGGGGAAGAGGCTTTCTTT
CASSLQGEEAFF
>NA|TRBV29-1|TRBJ1-1|NA|14
TGCAGCGCCCTTAGGGAGGGGGTTAAGGCTGAAGCTTTCTTT
CSALREGVKAEAFF
>TRBD1|TRBV6-2/TRBV6-3|TRBJ1-5|NA|18
TGTGCCAGCAGTTCCTGGGACAGTCTAGGCTATAGCAATCAGCCCCAGCATTTT
CASSSWDSLGYSNQPQHF
>TRBD1|TRBV6-5|TRBJ1-1|NA|15
TGTGCCAGTGGACCAGGGGGCGCTTTGGACACTGAAGCTTTCTTT
CASGPGGALDTEAFF
>TRBD1|TRBV19|TRBJ1-1|many|14
TGTGCCAGTAGTAGGGACAGAACGAACACTGAAGCTTTCTTT
CASSRDRTNTEAFF
>NA|TRBV3-1|TRBJ1-3|once|13
TGTGCCAGCAGCCAGGCACAGGGAGACACCATATATTTT
CASSQAQGDTIYF
>NA|TRBV7-9|TRBJ2-4|NA|14
TGTGCCAGCAGTGGAGGTGGTGGCGTAAACATTCAGTACTTC
CASSGGGGVNIQYF
>NA|TRBV7-2|TRBJ2-1|NA|14
TGTGCCAGCACCCAAGTGTGGGGCTACAATGAGCAGTTCTTC
CASTQVWGYNEQFF